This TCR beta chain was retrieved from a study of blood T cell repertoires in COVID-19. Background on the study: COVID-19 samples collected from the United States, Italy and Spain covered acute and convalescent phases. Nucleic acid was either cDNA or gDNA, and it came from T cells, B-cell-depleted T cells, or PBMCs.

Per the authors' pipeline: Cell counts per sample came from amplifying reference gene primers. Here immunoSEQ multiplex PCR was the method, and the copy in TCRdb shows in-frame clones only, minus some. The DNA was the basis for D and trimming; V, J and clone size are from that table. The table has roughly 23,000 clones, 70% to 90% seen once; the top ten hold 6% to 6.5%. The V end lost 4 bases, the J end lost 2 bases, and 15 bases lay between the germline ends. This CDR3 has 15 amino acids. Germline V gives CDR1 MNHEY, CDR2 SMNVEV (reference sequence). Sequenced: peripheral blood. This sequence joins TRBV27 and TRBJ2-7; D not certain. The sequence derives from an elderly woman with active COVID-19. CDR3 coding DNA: TGTGCCAGCAGTTCGCCGACCACAGCCACCTACGAGCAGTACTTC. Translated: CASSSPTTATYEQYF.